The entry below gives a single TCR beta chain sequence along with its context. This clone was observed a handful of times. There is no known antigen for this receptor. There are no base qualities to consult, and no much larger clone falls within one base. The library was produced with the immunoSEQ multiplex PCR assay. Drawn from immuneACCESS, this table holds only the in-frame rearrangements with V and J called that TCRdb kept. Clones are partly lost; checked studies trace under half to an unresolved V gene and leave the rest unexplained. The sample table lists about 83,000 clones, around 90% of them with a count of one. The top ten clonotypes cover about 0.23% of the sample. V is cut by 5 bases and J by 3 bases, and the space between the germline ends is 13 bases. The germline V gene encodes CDR1 MGHRA and CDR2 YSYEKL. The CDR3 numbers 14 residues from cysteine through phenylalanine. Only the CDR3 DNA is retained, 42 bases long and in frame from the first base.

These data originate in a study of technical replicates of blood from a few donors (dated by TCRdb to the late 2010s). Rearrangement joined TRBV4-1 to TRBJ1-1; a weak D assignment points to TRBD1 (5 bases agree). This TCR was sampled from a human donor in good health. The source material was T cells isolated from PBMCs. The sequenced DNA is TGCGCCAGCAGCATCGACAGCCTGGACACTGAAGCTTTCTTT. This codes for CASSIDSLDTEAFF.